The 25 T cell receptor beta chains in this list originate from one sample, sequenced in a study of blood T cell repertoires in COVID-19. Only in-frame clones appear in the TCRdb table, and some are missing; sequencing was by immunoSEQ multiplex PCR. Altogether 150,000 to 190,000 clones are present, approximately 81% being singletons, with the ten largest covering 7% to 10%. Source material: peripheral blood. The receptors shown here come from a woman in her sixties or seventies with COVID-19, enrolled during active disease.

The genes are TRBV5-4 and TRBJ2-7; TRBD1 aligns across 10 bases. Germline values: CDR1 SGHNT, CDR2 YYREEE (reference sequence). V trimming: 4 bases; J trimming: 1 base; junction bases outside the gene matches: 2. The CDR3 loop spans 14 amino acids. CDR3 residues: CASSADRGSYEQYF. The CDR3 DNA follows: TGTGCCAGCAGCGCGGACAGGGGGTCCTACGAGCAGTACTTC.

The rearrangement uses TRBV10-3 and TRBJ2-3; TRBD2 agrees at 8 bases. The CDR3 sequence is 11 residues long. J gave up 6 bases and V 9 bases, and 2 bases lay outside the gene matches. Germline assignment: CDR1 ENHRY and CDR2 SYGVKD. The CDR3 DNA reads as TGTGCCATGGGACTAGTGGATACGCAGTATTTT. Translation gives CAMGLVDTQYF.

A few counts support this clone. The rearrangement links TRBV7-9 to TRBJ1-2; tentative D call: TRBD1 (6 bases). The V gene's germline CDR1 is SEHNR and CDR2 FQNEAQ (reference sequence). This CDR3 has 16 amino acids. Trimming took off 1 base at V and 6 bases at J, with 18 bases between the two ends. The CDR3 loop is CASSLDLSGKGDGYTF. In nucleotides, the CDR3 is TGTGCCAGCAGCTTAGACCTTTCGGGGAAGGGGGATGGCTACACCTTC.

V is TRBV9 and J is TRBJ1-2, with 7 bases lining up with TRBD1. The germline V gene has CDR1 SGDLS and CDR2 YYNGEE. V lost 3 bases and J lost 4; bases outside the gene matches: 6. This CDR3 is 14 amino acids long. The CDR3 DNA follows: TGTGCCAGCAGCGCCGACAGGGAACTCTATGGCTACACCTTC. This codes for CASSADRELYGYTF. Based on the CDR3 plus reference TRBV9 and TRBJ1-2, the full variable domain is DSGVTQTPKHLITATGQRVTLRCSPRSGDLSVYWYQQSLDQGLQFLIQYYNGEERAKGNILERFSAQQFPDLHSELNLSSLELGDSALYFCASSADRELYGYTFGSGTRLTVV.

The chain has TRBV13 and TRBJ2-3; the D gene is possibly TRBD2 (6 bases). The length of the CDR3 is 16 residues. V shed 5 bases and J shed 1 base, with 16 bases lying between them. Germline CDR1 reads PRHDT; CDR2 reads FYEKMQ (reference sequence). CDR3 loop: CASSVSYGSGTDTQYF. Written as DNA, the CDR3 is TGTGCCAGCAGCGTTAGCTACGGGAGTGGCACAGATACGCAGTATTTT. Full variable domain (rest looked up from reference TRBV13 and TRBJ2-3): AAGVIQSPRHLIKEKRETATLKCYPIPRHDTVYWYQQGPGQDPQFLISFYEKMQSDKGSIPDRFSAQQFSDYHSELNMSSLELGDSALYFCASSVSYGSGTDTQYFGPGTRLTVL.

In its sample, this clone was seen once. The chain joins TRBV11-2 to TRBJ2-7, with a tentative D call TRBD2 (6 bases). This CDR3 has 13 amino acids. Germline V lookup: CDR1 SGHAT, CDR2 FQNNGV. V lost 2 bases and J lost 7, with 12 bases in between. CDR3 nucleotide sequence: TGTGCCAGCAGCTTAAGTCCGGCGGGGGAGCAGTACTTC. This gives the protein CASSLSPAGEQYF. Based on the CDR3 plus reference TRBV11-2 and TRBJ2-7, the full variable domain is EAGVAQSPRYKIIEKRQSVAFWCNPISGHATLYWYQQILGQGPKLLIQFQNNGVVDDSQLPKDRFSAERLKGVDSTLKIQPAKLEDSAVYLCASSLSPAGEQYFGPGTRLTVT.

This chain uses TRBV14 with TRBJ1-4; maybe TRBD1 (5 bases). The CDR3 has 13 amino acids. Germline V gene lookup returns CDR1 SGHDN and CDR2 FVKESK. The V and J ends lost 1 base and 10 bases respectively, with 10 bases between them. The CDR3 bases are TGTGCCAGCAGCCAAGTCTTGGGGGGAAAACTGTTTTTT. This encodes CASSQVLGGKLFF.

The chain carries TRBV3-1 (or the pseudogene TRBV3-2) and TRBJ1-1; D gene ambiguous. The germline V and J ends were trimmed by 4 bases and 0 bases, with 6 bases remaining between them. The CDR3 loop spans 13 amino acids. Germline assignment: CDR1 LGHDT and CDR2 YNNKEL (reference sequence). The CDR3 DNA sequence: TGTGCCAGCAGCCCCGAGTTGAACACTGAAGCTTTCTTT. Translated, it gives CASSPELNTEAFF.

As concerns this clone: The same CDR3 is also encoded by other DNA sequences in this sample. The V and J genes are TRBV12-3 or TRBV12-4 and TRBJ1-1, with D uncertain. The CDR3 is 13 amino acids. V lost 2 bases to trimming and J lost 0 bases, with 4 bases between them. The CDR3: CASSLQVNTEAFF. CDR3 bases: TGTGCCAGCAGTTTACAGGTGAACACTGAAGCTTTCTTT.

V usage is TRBV5-1 and J usage is TRBJ1-3; TRBD1 matches 7 bases. Germline values: CDR1 SGHRS, CDR2 YFSETQ. V dropped 2 bases and J dropped 4; count of bases not matched to a gene: 12. CDR3 length: 17 residues. CDR3 amino acids: CASSFEGLDRAGNTIYF. The DNA for the CDR3 is TGCGCCAGCAGCTTTGAAGGGCTCGACAGGGCCGGAAACACCATATATTTT.

Written as DNA, the CDR3 is TGTGCCAGCAGCTCCAAAAATAGCAATCAGCCCCAGCATTTT. Its translation is CASSSKNSNQPQHF. V gene TRBV7-9 combines with J gene TRBJ1-5; D not certain. The V end lost 4 bases, the J end lost 0 bases, and 7 bases lay between the germline ends. The CDR3 length is 14 residues. Germline V lookup: CDR1 SEHNR, CDR2 FQNEAQ (reference sequence).

V usage is TRBV30 and J usage is TRBJ1-1, with D possibly being TRBD1 (5 bases). The germline V gene has CDR1 GTSNPN and CDR2 SVGIG (reference sequence). Trimming stripped 3 bases from V and 5 bases from J, with 10 bases between. The CDR3 runs to 12 residues. This chain's CDR3 is CAWRAGQTEAFF. The CDR3, as DNA: TGTGCCTGGAGGGCAGGGCAAACTGAAGCTTTCTTT.

This chain connects TRBV6-5 to TRBJ1-1, with D possibly being TRBD1 (5 bases). The CDR3 extends over 13 amino acids. V lost 6 bases and J lost 7, with 15 bases in between. The V gene's germline CDR1 is MNHEY and CDR2 SVGAGI. The DNA for the CDR3 is TGTGCCAGCAGCCTGGGGCGGTTCGGTGAAGCTTTCTTT. Its translation: CASSLGRFGEAFF.

The chain links TRBV30 to TRBJ2-5; TRBD2 might be the D (6 bases). The CDR3 is 13 amino acids. Germline V gene lookup returns CDR1 GTSNPN and CDR2 SVGIG (reference sequence). V was clipped by 0 bases and J by 3 bases, with 8 bases between them. CDR3 nucleotides: TGTGCCTGGAGTGTACGGAGGGAAGAGACCCAGTACTTC. This translates into CAWSVRREETQYF.

This rearrangement joins TRBV5-1 to TRBJ1-6; 8 nucleotides agree with TRBD1. The germline gives CDR1 SGHRS, CDR2 YFSETQ. This CDR3 region has 14 residues. V shed 4 bases and J 7 bases; nucleotides not matched to a gene: 4. The CDR3 sequence is CASSPGTGNSPLHF. The CDR3 region has the DNA TGCGCCAGCAGCCCGGGGACAGGCAATTCACCCCTCCACTTT.

The V call is TRBV5-1, the J call TRBJ1-4; possible D gene TRBD1, 5 bases. The CDR3 runs to 15 residues. Trimming took off 2 bases at V and 4 bases at J, with 12 bases between the two ends. Germline V CDR1 and CDR2: SGHRS, YFSETQ. The CDR3 nucleotides are TGCGCCAGCAGCTTCACGGCAGGGTATAATGAAAAACTGTTTTTT. It is translated as CASSFTAGYNEKLFF.

The chain carries TRBV18 and TRBJ1-4, with 9 positions matching TRBD1. This CDR3 region has 17 residues. Unmatched junction bases numbered 6, after V lost 3 bases and J lost 1 base. Germline V gene data show CDR1 as KGHSH and CDR2 as LQKENI. The CDR3 loop reads CASSPTGGGGTNEKLFF. The DNA for the CDR3 is TGTGCCAGCTCACCTACAGGGGGCGGTGGAACTAATGAAAAACTGTTTTTT.

CDR3 in DNA: TGTGCCACCAGTGACCTCCGGGACAGGGGTACTTTATGGCGCTATGGCTACACCTTC. Its protein is CATSDLRDRGTLWRYGYTF. J is TRBJ1-2 and V is TRBV24-1, with 10 bases fitting TRBD1. The germline CDR1 and CDR2 sequences are KGHDR and SFDVKD. The CDR3 is 19 amino acids. J was trimmed by 4 bases and V by 4 bases; bases with no gene match: 17.

This sequence joins TRBV19 and TRBJ2-5; 8 nucleotides line up with TRBD2. The V gene's germline CDR1 is LNHDA and CDR2 SQIVND (reference sequence). V lost 5 bases and J lost 5; bases outside the gene matches: 13. The CDR3 is made up of 16 amino acids. CDR3 region: CASSSPLGGARETQYF. The CDR3, as DNA: TGTGCCAGTAGTTCCCCCCTCGGGGGGGCTCGGGAGACCCAGTACTTC.

The chain couples TRBV18 to TRBJ1-5; 10 positions match TRBD1. With 5 bases clipped from V and 0 bases from J, the junction kept 19 bases outside the gene matches. This CDR3 has 21 residues. Looked up from germline, CDR1 is KGHSH and CDR2 is LQKENI. The CDR3 nucleotides read TGTGCCAGCTCAGGCATACCGTTTGACAGGGGGCTGACGGATAGCAATCAGCCCCAGCATTTT. Protein sequence: CASSGIPFDRGLTDSNQPQHF.

V and J are TRBV24-1 and TRBJ2-3; D is perhaps TRBD1 (5 bases). CDR3 length: 14 amino acids. Germline lookup yields CDR1 KGHDR and CDR2 SFDVKD. The V gene lost 5 bases and the J gene lost 5 bases, with 13 bases spanning the gap. CDR3 loop: CATSVGQGRDTQYF. In DNA, the CDR3 is TGTGCCACCAGTGTGGGGCAGGGTAGAGATACGCAGTATTTT.

This chain joins TRBV19 and TRBJ1-2, with 7 bases identical to TRBD1. This CDR3 is built from 14 residues. V shed 5 bases, J shed 8 bases, and the junction held 11 bases outside the gene matches. In germline, CDR1 is LNHDA, CDR2 SQIVND (reference sequence). CDR3 nucleotide sequence: TGTGCCAGTAGTCCGACAGGGTCCCATGGGGGCTACACCTTC. This gives the protein CASSPTGSHGGYTF.

The chain carries TRBV19 and TRBJ1-1, with D tentatively TRBD1 (6 bases). The CDR3 length is 13 residues. Germline V gene lookup returns CDR1 LNHDA and CDR2 SQIVND (reference sequence). Trimming removed 3 bases at V and 3 bases at J, with 8 bases between. This CDR3 reads CASSMGQDTEAFF. CDR3 DNA sequence: TGTGCCAGTAGTATGGGACAAGACACTGAAGCTTTCTTT. The variable domain in full, completed from reference TRBV19 and TRBJ1-1, reads DGGITQSPKYLFRKEGQNVTLSCEQNLNHDAMYWYRQDPGQGLRLIYYSQIVNDFQKGDIAEGYSVSREKKESFPLTVTSAQKNPTAFYLCASSMGQDTEAFFGQGTRLTVV.

J is TRBJ2-2 and V is TRBV15, with D tentatively TRBD1 (5 bases). This CDR3 comprises 16 residues. The germline CDR1 and CDR2 sequences are LNHNV and YYDKDF (reference sequence). V shed 0 bases and J shed 6 bases, with 14 bases lying between them. The CDR3 DNA reads as TGTGCCACCAGCAGAGATGTGAGCAGGGCGGCCGGGGAGCTGTTTTTT. It specifies CATSRDVSRAAGELFF.

The gene calls are TRBV11-3 and TRBJ2-7; 9 positions match TRBD1. J gave up 2 bases and V 5 bases, and 7 bases lay outside the gene matches. CDR1 SGHNT and CDR2 YENEEA come from the germline V gene. The CDR3 sequence is 15 residues long. The CDR3 DNA reads as TGTGCCAGCAGCCCGGGGACAGGGCAAACCTACGAGCAGTACTTC. Protein product: CASSPGTGQTYEQYF.